The T cell receptor (beta chain) described here comes from a study of T cell responses to AZD1222 COVID-19 vaccine. As for the study in general: The study pooled second doses at about 4 or about 12 weeks.

Data came from immunoSEQ multiplex PCR; TCRdb stores just in-frame clones and leaves some out. The data hold fewer than 130,000 clones, with under 95% observed a single time. Study-level points and caveats: Spike regions recognized by vaccine-associated CD4 TCRs spanned the protein, led by 160-218 and 743-854. Increased Spike-specific TCR breadth and depth were observed after two AZD1222 doses. Among AZD1222 vaccinees, only six were seropositive at baseline.

This clone was detected only once. Its antigen is unidentified. The TCR sequence derives from an adult in good health. Sequenced material: peripheral blood, taken on day 0 of AZD1222 vaccination.

The CDR3 nucleotides are TGTGCCAGCAGCTTCGACAGTACGTCTGGTTATGGCTACACCTTC. Amino acids: CASSFDSTSGYGYTF. This chain joins TRBV7-2 and TRBJ1-2; tentative D call: TRBD1 (5 bases). This CDR3 contains 15 residues. The V and J ends lost 3 bases and 5 bases respectively, with 16 bases between them. The germline V gene encodes CDR1 SGHTA and CDR2 FQGNSA.